The entry below gives a single TCR beta chain sequence along with its context. Its antigen is undetermined. Once extracted for a subset, genomic DNA was divided evenly among several immunoSEQ plates. Method: immunoSEQ multiplex PCR; TCRdb's copy keeps in-frame clones and lacks some. Of about 550,000 clones in the sample, nearly 97% were seen once. This specimen belongs to a study of shared clonotypes between healthy human individuals. Study-wide results and limits: Lower generation probabilities were found for non-shared clonotypes than for those shared by all four donors. Among a few donors, about 5% of naive CD4 clonotypes were found in common.

Naive CD8 cells were CD45RO-negative, positively selected for CCR7, excluding terminally differentiated effector memory CD45RA+ cells. The donors, all of them Caucasian adults, lived in Nashville, Tennessee. CDR3 length: 13 residues. Germline values: CDR1 SNHLY, CDR2 FYNNEI. With V trimmed by 6 bases and J by 3 bases, 4 bases remained unmatched. This chain uses TRBV2 with TRBJ1-1; 7 nucleotides line up with TRBD1. Sequenced: naive CD8+ T cells sorted from blood. The clonotype originates from a woman in her twenties or thirties in good health. Here the CDR3 reads CASRRQGDTEAFF. CDR3 sequence (DNA): TGTGCCAGCAGGAGACAGGGAGACACTGAAGCTTTCTTT.